One T cell receptor (beta chain) is described in this entry. This specimen comes from a study of blood T cell repertoires in COVID-19. Using immunoSEQ multiplex PCR, the repertoire was profiled, and TCRdb retains in-frame clones only, with some absent. The profile shows about 100,000 clones, 75% to 90% of them singletons. CDR1 LNHDA and CDR2 SQIVND come from the germline V gene (reference sequence). Deletions cut 3 bases from V and 4 bases from J, with 12 bases between. This CDR3 is built from 14 residues. This clonotype originated in a human donor in a cohort sampled during active COVID-19. The J gene is TRBJ1-2, the V gene TRBV19; a possible D gene is TRBD1 (5 bases). Sequences were obtained from peripheral blood. The DNA for the CDR3 is TGTGCCAGTAGTATCCAGACAGATATCTATGGCTACACCTTC. Translating gives CASSIQTDIYGYTF.